The rows below give T cell receptor beta chains drawn from one sample of a study of shared clonotypes between healthy human individuals. Repertoires were generated with immunoSEQ multiplex PCR, while TCRdb's copy carries only in-frame clones and drops some. The data contain about 2.1 million clones, 85% to 95% of them singletons. Input material: naive CD8+ T cells from PBMCs. Source of these receptors: a young man in good health. Some clones in this sample may be carry-over from other donors' samples. Both conserved end residues are part of each CDR3. The D gene is left open where the match is weak. A row's size may be missing; if present it is once, few, many or a size class.

j_call d_call v_call cdr3_length clone_size cdr3_aa cdr3_nt
TRBJ2-1 - TRBV7-9 15 - CASSFLFATYNEQFF TGTGCCAGCAGCTTCTTGTTTGCGACCTACAATGAGCAGTTCTTC
TRBJ2-5 TRBD2 TRBV7-3 16 - CASSPTGTSFRETQYF TGTGCCAGCAGCCCCACCGGGACTAGCTTTAGGGAGACCCAGTACTTC
TRBJ1-2 TRBD1 TRBV27 12 - CASRQGIYGYTF TGTGCCAGCAGACAGGGGATCTATGGCTACACCTTC
TRBJ2-7 TRBD1 TRBV9 15 - CASSALGQGQSGQYF TGTGCCAGCAGCGCCCTTGGACAGGGGCAATCGGGACAGTACTTC
TRBJ1-2 - TRBV2 10 few CAIGGDGYTF TGTGCCATTGGGGGCGATGGCTACACCTTC
TRBJ2-6 TRBD2 TRBV30 20 once CAWSVRDGGTPSTGANVLTF TGTGCCTGGAGTGTACGGGACGGGGGGACGCCTTCTACTGGGGCCAACGTCCTGACTTTC
TRBJ1-2 - TRBV6-5 14 - CASSYSEGNYGYTF TGTGCCAGCAGTTACTCGGAGGGTAACTATGGCTACACCTTC
TRBJ2-7 TRBD1 TRBV14 15 - CASSVGQGRSYEQYF TGTGCCAGCAGCGTAGGACAGGGGCGCTCCTACGAGCAGTACTTC
TRBJ1-1 - TRBV27 14 few CASSPGNLNTEAFF TGTGCCAGCAGCCCAGGGAACTTGAACACTGAAGCTTTCTTT
TRBJ2-4 - TRBV11-3 14 once CASSTREAKNIQYF TGTGCCAGCAGCACACGGGAAGCCAAAAACATTCAGTACTTC
TRBJ2-7 - TRBV27 14 once CASRKSGRPAEQYF TGTGCCAGCAGAAAATCCGGGCGCCCGGCCGAGCAGTACTTC
TRBJ2-3 - TRBV1 16 - CTSSQDKREGSDTQYF TGCACCAGCAGCCAAGATAAGCGGGAGGGTTCAGATACGCAGTATTTT
TRBJ1-2 TRBD1 TRBV27 17 once CASSQRQGVLANYGYTF TGTGCCAGCAGCCAGAGACAGGGGGTTTTAGCTAACTATGGCTACACCTTC
TRBJ1-1 - TRBV30 13 few CAWSVGGNTEAFF TGTGCCTGGAGTGTCGGGGGGAACACTGAAGCTTTCTTT
TRBJ2-1 - TRBV7-9 14 - CASSLLEGANEQFF TGTGCCAGCAGCTTATTGGAGGGGGCGAATGAGCAGTTCTTC
TRBJ2-3 - TRBV7-8 16 - CASSYRAARPRDTQYF TGTGCCAGCAGCTACCGAGCGGCACGACCAAGGGATACGCAGTATTTT
TRBJ1-1 - TRBV9 17 - CASSSPGRGAVDTEAFF TGTGCCAGCAGCTCACCGGGACGGGGTGCCGTGGACACTGAAGCTTTCTTT
TRBJ1-1 TRBD1 TRBV19 15 - CASRHKTGRNTEAFF TGTGCCAGTAGACACAAGACAGGGCGGAACACTGAAGCTTTCTTT
TRBJ2-5 - TRBV28 14 - CAGSGAGIQETQYF TGTGCCGGTAGTGGGGCAGGGATACAAGAGACCCAGTACTTC
TRBJ2-3 - TRBV9 15 - CASSAYRESTDTQYF TGTGCCAGCAGCGCTTACAGGGAGAGCACAGATACGCAGTATTTT
TRBJ1-2 TRBD1 TRBV27 14 - CASSSGQGQGGYTF TGTGCCAGCAGTTCCGGACAGGGTCAAGGAGGCTACACCTTC